This T cell receptor (beta chain) emerged from a study of T-cell memory formation after mild COVID-19. With constant-segment primers, 5'RACE yielded cDNA libraries of TCR alpha and TCR beta that carried sample barcodes and UMIs. TCRdb called the 5' RACE reads again in MiXCR, with one record for every CDR3 protein. The profile shows tens of thousands of distinct CDR3 sequences, roughly 16% of them singletons. CDR1 is DFQATT and CDR2 is SNEGSKA in the germline V gene (reference sequence). The V end was cut by 3 bases, the J end by 8 bases, with 13 bases between. CDR3 length equals 12 residues. Sequencing was carried out using PBMCs or a T cell subset sorted from them (not recorded which). The sequence derives from a man aged 18 to 30 who had mild COVID-19 (a few samples of this study predate the infection). Cell type and time point are not known. The chain couples TRBV20-1 to TRBJ1-2, with TRBD1 as a possible D gene (6 bases). CDR3 sequence reads: CSASTGFGGYTF. The DNA of the CDR3 is TGCAGTGCTAGCACAGGGTTCGGCGGCTACACCTTC.